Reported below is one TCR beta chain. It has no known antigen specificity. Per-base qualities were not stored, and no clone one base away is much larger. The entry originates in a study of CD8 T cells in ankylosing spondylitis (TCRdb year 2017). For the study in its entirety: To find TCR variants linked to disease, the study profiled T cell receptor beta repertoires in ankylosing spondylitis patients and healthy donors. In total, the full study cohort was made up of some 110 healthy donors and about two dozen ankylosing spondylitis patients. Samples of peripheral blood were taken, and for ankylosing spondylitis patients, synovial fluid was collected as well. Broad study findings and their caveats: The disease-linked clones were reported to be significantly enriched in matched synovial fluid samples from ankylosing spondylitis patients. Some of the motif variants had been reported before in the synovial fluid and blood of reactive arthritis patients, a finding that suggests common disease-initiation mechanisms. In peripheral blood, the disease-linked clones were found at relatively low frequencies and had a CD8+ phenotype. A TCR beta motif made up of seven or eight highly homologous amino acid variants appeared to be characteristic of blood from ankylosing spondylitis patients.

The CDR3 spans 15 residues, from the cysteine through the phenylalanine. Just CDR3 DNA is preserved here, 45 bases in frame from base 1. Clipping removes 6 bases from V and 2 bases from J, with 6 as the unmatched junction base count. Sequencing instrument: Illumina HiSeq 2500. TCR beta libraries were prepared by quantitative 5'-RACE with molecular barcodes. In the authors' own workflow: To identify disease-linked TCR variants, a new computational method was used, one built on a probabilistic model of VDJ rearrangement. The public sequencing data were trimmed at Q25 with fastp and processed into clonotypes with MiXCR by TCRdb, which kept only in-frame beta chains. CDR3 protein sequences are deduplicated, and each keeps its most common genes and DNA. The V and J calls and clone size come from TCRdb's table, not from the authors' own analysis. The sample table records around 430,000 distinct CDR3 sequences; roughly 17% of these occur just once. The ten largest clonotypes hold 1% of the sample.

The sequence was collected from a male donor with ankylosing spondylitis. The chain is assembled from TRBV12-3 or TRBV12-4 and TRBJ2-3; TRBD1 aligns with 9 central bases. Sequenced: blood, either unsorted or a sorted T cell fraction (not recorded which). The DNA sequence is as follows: TGTGCCAGCAGCCTACAGGGGGCGTACACAGATACGCAGTATTTT. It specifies CASSLQGAYTDTQYF.